This T cell receptor beta chain is from a study of blood T cell repertoires in COVID-19. Across the study: T cells, B-cell-depleted T cells, or PBMCs supplied cDNA or gDNA.

Authors' data handling: Nucleated cell number was recorded as an estimate derived from reference gene primer amplification. Method: immunoSEQ multiplex PCR; TCRdb's copy keeps in-frame clones and lacks some. Clone size and V and J calls were adopted from that table, with D and trimming inferred from the DNA. The table includes fewer than 250,000 clones, 80% to 90% detected once. The CDR3 spans 15 residues. J was trimmed by 2 bases and V by 2 bases; bases with no gene match: 4. CDR1 and CDR2 from the germline V gene are MGHRA and YSYEKL. While infection was still active, Seattle patients were enrolled and then followed longitudinally.

V usage is TRBV4-1 and J usage is TRBJ1-1; 8 bases match TRBD1. Input material: peripheral blood. The source of this sequence is a man aged 30 to 45 with COVID-19, enrolled during active disease. CDR3 in amino acids: CASSQPQGANTEAFF. The DNA of the CDR3 is TGCGCCAGCAGCCAACCCCAGGGGGCAAACACTGAAGCTTTCTTT.